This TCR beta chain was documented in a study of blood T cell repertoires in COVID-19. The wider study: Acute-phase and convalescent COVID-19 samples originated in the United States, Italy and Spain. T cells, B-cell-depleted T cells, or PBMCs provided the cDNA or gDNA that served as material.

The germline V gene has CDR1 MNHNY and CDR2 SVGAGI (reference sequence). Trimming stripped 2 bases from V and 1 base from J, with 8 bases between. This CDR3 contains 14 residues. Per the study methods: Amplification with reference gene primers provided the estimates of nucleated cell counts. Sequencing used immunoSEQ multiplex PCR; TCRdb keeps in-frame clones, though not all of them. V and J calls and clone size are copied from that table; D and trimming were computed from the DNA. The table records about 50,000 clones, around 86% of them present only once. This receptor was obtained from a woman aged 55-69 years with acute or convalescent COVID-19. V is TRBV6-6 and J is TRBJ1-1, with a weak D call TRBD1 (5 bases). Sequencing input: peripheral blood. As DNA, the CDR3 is TGTGCCAGCAGTTACACAGGCCCGAACACTGAAGCTTTCTTT. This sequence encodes CASSYTGPNTEAFF.